This TCR beta chain derives from a study of T cell repertoires in cytomegalovirus infection. Study information: A matching HLA type, together with CMV infection, was signaled by public TCR beta signatures. The study's findings and limits: Dominating the ex vivo response were HLA-C-restricted CMV-specific TCR beta clonotypes. Using cumulative public TCR beta family frequency, the authors identified those who carried CMV together with the relevant HLA.

From the reads, TCRdb called clonotypes with MiXCR, one entry per CDR3 protein. The sample lists some 600,000 distinct CDR3 sequences, approximately 25% seen once, with 8% in the top ten. A few counts support this clonotype. Its antigen remains unknown. The V and J ends lost 3 bases and 1 base respectively, with 10 bases between them. Germline-derived CDR1 and CDR2 are SEHNR and FQNEAQ (reference sequence). There are 15 residues in the CDR3. The V gene is TRBV7-9, the J gene TRBJ2-4, with TRBD1 as a possible D gene (5 bases). This receptor was identified in a human donor in good health (CMV status not recorded). Some clones in this sample may be carry-over from other donors' samples. The sequenced sample was CD8+ T cells from PBMCs. CDR3 loop: CASSFSTVAKNIQYF. The DNA for the CDR3 is TGTGCCAGCAGCTTTTCGACAGTTGCCAAAAACATTCAGTACTTC.